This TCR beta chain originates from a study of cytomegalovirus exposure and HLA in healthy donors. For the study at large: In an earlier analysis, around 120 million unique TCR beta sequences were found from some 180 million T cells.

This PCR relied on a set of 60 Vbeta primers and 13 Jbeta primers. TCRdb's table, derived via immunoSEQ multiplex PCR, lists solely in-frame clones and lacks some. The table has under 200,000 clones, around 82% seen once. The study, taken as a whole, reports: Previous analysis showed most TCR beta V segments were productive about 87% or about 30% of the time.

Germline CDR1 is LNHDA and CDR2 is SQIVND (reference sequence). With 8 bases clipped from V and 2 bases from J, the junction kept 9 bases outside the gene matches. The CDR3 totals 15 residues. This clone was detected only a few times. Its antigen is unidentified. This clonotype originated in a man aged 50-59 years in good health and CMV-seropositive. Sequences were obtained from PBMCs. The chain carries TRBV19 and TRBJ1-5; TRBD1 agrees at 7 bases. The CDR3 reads CASCRGQGGNQPQHF. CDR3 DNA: TGTGCCAGTTGTAGGGGGCAGGGCGGCAATCAGCCCCAGCATTTT.